The source of this T cell receptor beta chain is a study of blood T cell repertoires in COVID-19. About the study: The samples span acute and convalescent COVID-19 from the United States, Italy and Spain. PBMCs, B-cell-depleted T cells, or T cells were the source of the cDNA or gDNA that made up the material.

Methods used by the authors: Reference gene primer amplification gave estimated nucleated cell counts. The assay was immunoSEQ multiplex PCR, and TCRdb's table has in-frame clones only and misses some. V, J and clone size are taken as reported in that table, and D and trimming were inferred from the DNA itself. This table holds 110,000 to 150,000 clones, about 80% found once. V was trimmed by 4 bases and J by 8 bases, leaving 11 bases between them. Germline V gives CDR1 DFQATT, CDR2 SNEGSKA (reference sequence). The CDR3 is made up of 11 amino acids. This sequence originates from a man in his 60s with acute or convalescent COVID-19. The specimen sequenced was peripheral blood. The chain combines TRBV20-1 with TRBJ1-2; D is unresolved. The CDR3 sequence: CSATGNGGYTF. The CDR3 bases are TGCAGTGCTACGGGGAACGGCGGCTACACCTTC.